Listed here are 18 T cell receptor beta chains from one sample, sequenced in a study of blood T cell repertoires in COVID-19. The method was immunoSEQ multiplex PCR; TCRdb's version includes in-frame clones alone and lacks a portion of them. This sample has 200,000 to 250,000 clones, with 70% to 85% found just once. The sample consisted of PBMCs or T cells enriched from blood (not recorded which). Receptors were obtained from an older woman who had recovered from COVID-19.

V is TRBV13 and J is TRBJ2-7; possible D gene TRBD1, 6 bases. The V end was cut by 9 bases, the J end by 4 bases, with 22 bases between. CDR3 length: 15 amino acids. CDR1 and CDR2 from the germline V gene are PRHDT and FYEKMQ (reference sequence). CDR3 nucleotides: TGTGCCAGTACTTCAATCCCCGGGACACGTTACGAGCAGTACTTC. It specifies CASTSIPGTRYEQYF.

The CDR3 loop is CASSIQGSYGYTF. Here the CDR3 DNA reads TGTGCCAGTAGTATTCAGGGTAGCTATGGCTACACCTTC. V gene TRBV19 combines with J gene TRBJ1-2, with D perhaps matching TRBD1 (5 bases). CDR1 is LNHDA, CDR2 SQIVND, per germline (reference sequence). The CDR3 has 13 amino acids. V was cut by 3 bases and J by 4 bases, with 9 bases left in between.

This sequence joins TRBV27 and TRBJ1-4; 7 bases fit TRBD1. The CDR3 covers 14 residues. The germline CDR1 and CDR2 sequences are MNHEY and SMNVEV (reference sequence). V was clipped by 6 bases and J by 4 bases; unmatched bases: 5. The CDR3: CASSWTGDNEKLFF. For the CDR3, the DNA is TGTGCCAGCAGCTGGACAGGCGATAATGAAAAACTGTTTTTT.

A word on this clone: Other DNA sequences within the sample encode an identical CDR3. The chain recombines TRBV12-3 or TRBV12-4 with TRBJ1-6, with 9 bases matching TRBD1. Losses at the gene ends were 5 bases for V and 8 bases for J; bases not matched to a gene: 1. The CDR3 is 13 amino acids. CDR3 amino acids: CASSGQGYSPLHF. The CDR3 DNA is TGTGCCAGCAGTGGACAGGGGTATTCACCCCTCCACTTT.

The chain links TRBV19 to TRBJ2-3, with D perhaps TRBD1 (6 bases). The germline V gene encodes CDR1 LNHDA and CDR2 SQIVND (reference sequence). The CDR3 spans 14 residues. V lost 8 bases, J lost 2 bases, and 14 bases lay in between. The CDR3: CASGQPIYTDTQYF. The CDR3 coding sequence is TGTGCCAGTGGACAGCCTATTTACACAGATACGCAGTATTTT.

The CDR3 sequence: CASSPSGQGQREQFF. DNA for the CDR3: TGTGCCAGCAGCCCCTCCGGACAGGGACAGAGGGAGCAGTTCTTC. The rearrangement uses TRBV3-1 (or the pseudogene TRBV3-2) and TRBJ2-1; 8 nucleotides match TRBD1. V trimming: 4 bases; J trimming: 10 bases; junction bases outside the gene matches: 12. Germline V gives CDR1 LGHDT, CDR2 YNNKEL (reference sequence). This CDR3 contains 15 residues.

The V call is TRBV5-1, the J call TRBJ1-2; TRBD1 matches at 8 bases. This CDR3 spans 15 amino acids. The ends lost 0 bases at V and 4 bases at J; junction bases unmatched: 5. Germline loops: CDR1 SGHRS, CDR2 YFSETQ. CDR3 sequence reads: CASSLVPGGAYGYTF. The CDR3 bases are TGCGCCAGCAGCTTGGTGCCAGGGGGCGCCTATGGCTACACCTTC. Full variable domain (rest looked up from reference TRBV5-1 and TRBJ1-2): KAGVTQTPRYLIKTRGQQVTLSCSPISGHRSVSWYQQTPGQGLQFLFEYFSETQRNKGNFPGRFSGRQFSNSRSEMNVSTLELGDSALYLCASSLVPGGAYGYTFGSGTRLTVV.

The chain combines TRBV21-1 with TRBJ1-2. TRBV21-1 is a pseudogene segment. CDR3 length: 16 residues. The CDR3 region is CASSKSSRESFHGYTF. In DNA, the CDR3 is TGTGCCAGCAGCAAAAGCTCCCGGGAGTCCTTTCATGGCTACACCTTC.

This rearrangement joins TRBV7-9 to TRBJ2-4, with D perhaps TRBD1 (5 bases). V was shortened by 5 bases and J by 0 bases, with 17 bases between the two germline ends. Germline assignment: CDR1 SEHNR and CDR2 FQNEAQ (reference sequence). This CDR3 region has 17 residues. CDR3 sequence reads: CASSIRQIGVAKNIQYF. CDR3 sequence (DNA): TGTGCCAGCAGCATAAGACAGATTGGAGTAGCCAAAAACATTCAGTACTTC.

This clone occurred a few times. V and J are TRBV12-5 and TRBJ1-4; weak D call: TRBD1 (5 bases). CDR1 is LGHNT and CDR2 is FRNRAP in the germline V gene. Trimming removed 8 bases from V and 10 bases from J, with 17 bases in between. There are 13 residues in the CDR3. The CDR3 is CASHRGEGGKLFF. DNA of the CDR3: TGTGCTAGTCACCGGGGGGAAGGAGGAAAACTGTTTTTT.

The gene calls are TRBV10-1 and TRBJ1-5; a weak D match, TRBD1 (6 bases). There are 12 residues in the CDR3. From germline, CDR1 is WNHNN and CDR2 SYGVQD (reference sequence). Trimming took off 4 bases at V and 9 bases at J, with 10 bases between the two ends. The CDR3, as DNA: TGCGCCAGCAGTGTACTACAGGGGCCCCAGCATTTT. Translation gives CASSVLQGPQHF.

The chain recombines TRBV25-1 with TRBJ2-1; no clear D. Germline V gene data show CDR1 as MGHDK and CDR2 as SYGVNS. The CDR3 sequence is 11 residues long. V gave up 4 bases and J gave up 5 bases, with 3 bases separating them. The CDR3: CASSVNNEQFF. CDR3 DNA: TGTGCCAGCAGTGTAAACAATGAGCAGTTCTTC.

The rearrangement joins TRBV24-1 to TRBJ1-2; TRBD1 is a possible D gene (6 bases). The germline V gene encodes CDR1 KGHDR and CDR2 SFDVKD. The V end lost 4 bases, the J end lost 2 bases, and 10 bases lay between the germline ends. The CDR3 is 14 amino acids. The CDR3 DNA reads as TGTGCCACCAGTGAGGCTGACAGGAACTATGGCTACACCTTC. Translation: CATSEADRNYGYTF.

The chain is built from TRBV7-9 and TRBJ1-3; possible D gene TRBD1, 6 bases. Germline CDR1 is SEHNR and CDR2 is FQNEAQ (reference sequence). The CDR3 has 14 residues. The V gene lost 5 bases and the J gene lost 0 bases, with 8 bases spanning the gap. In DNA, the CDR3 is TGTGCCAGCAGCAGGGACACCTCTGGAAACACCATATATTTT. Its translation is CASSRDTSGNTIYF. Complete variable domain (other parts from reference TRBV7-9 and TRBJ1-3): DTGVSQNPRHKITKRGQNVTFRCDPISEHNRLYWYRQTLGQGPEFLTYFQNEAQLEKSRLLSDRFSAERPKGSFSTLEIQRTEQGDSAMYLCASSRDTSGNTIYFGEGSWLTVV.

The V gene is TRBV2, the J gene TRBJ1-5; tentative D call: TRBD1 (6 bases). This CDR3 spans 14 amino acids. The germline V gene has CDR1 SNHLY and CDR2 FYNNEI. V shed 5 bases and J shed 7 bases, with 15 bases lying between them. CDR3 coding DNA: TGTGCCAGCAGTACACAGGGAGATATCCAGCCCCAGCATTTT. It specifies CASSTQGDIQPQHF. Variable domain in full (rest from reference TRBV2 and TRBJ1-5): EPEVTQTPSHQVTQMGQEVILRCVPISNHLYFYWYRQILGQKVEFLVSFYNNEISEKSEIFDDQFSVERPDGSNFTLKIRSTKLEDSAMYFCASSTQGDIQPQHFGDGTRLSIL.

This clone was seen only a few times. One junction end disagrees with the germline gene, perhaps due to a read error. The V call is TRBV2, the J call TRBJ1-4, with a weak D call TRBD1 (6 bases). The CDR3 totals 16 residues. From germline, CDR1 is SNHLY and CDR2 FYNNEI. CDR3 region: CASRGRASPTNEKLFF. CDR3 DNA sequence: TGTGCTAGCAGGGGCAGGGCATCTCCAACTAATGAAAAACTGTTTTTT.

The chain links TRBV10-3 to TRBJ2-1, with 7 bases aligning to TRBD1. The germline gives CDR1 ENHRY, CDR2 SYGVKD. The CDR3 totals 15 residues. The ends lost 3 bases at V and 3 bases at J; junction bases unmatched: 5. The CDR3 bases are TGTGCCATCAGTGATGACAGGGTCCTCTACAATGAGCAGTTCTTC. Translation gives CAISDDRVLYNEQFF.

This chain uses TRBV6-2 or TRBV6-3 with TRBJ1-1, with D hard to call. Germline lookup yields CDR1 MNHEY and CDR2 SVGEGT. The V and J ends lost 5 bases and 1 base respectively, with 11 bases between them. This CDR3 has 14 amino acids. CDR3 region: CASSHVPGNTEAFF. The DNA for the CDR3 is TGTGCCAGCAGTCACGTCCCCGGGAACACTGAAGCTTTCTTT.